This entry describes one T cell receptor beta chain. Its antigen remains unidentified. The data originate from a study of siplizumab effects on memory and regulatory T cells. Findings and caveats of the study: Naive or memory phenotype assignment was not possible for roughly 75-97% of proliferating CD4+ or CD8+ clones. Just a small share of alloreactive clones was traced back to unstimulated subsets. Proliferating siplizumab-culture Treg suppressive function went unconfirmed. It seemed that naive T cells were more diverse than memory cells and were major contributors to the alloresponse.

V was trimmed by 0 bases and J by 7 bases, leaving 11 bases between them. The CDR3 extends over 13 amino acids. The germline gives CDR1 SGHRS, CDR2 YFSETQ. Some clones are missing from TCRdb's copy, which holds only in-frame ones; the method was immunoSEQ multiplex PCR. The sample contains some 80,000 clones, 95% of which appear only once. The chain employs TRBV5-1 and TRBJ2-7, with D possibly being TRBD1 (6 bases). The sequenced sample was CD8+ T cells sorted from blood. The sequence came from a human donor in good health. CDR3 protein: CASSLEGGIEQYF. The CDR3 region has the DNA TGCGCCAGCAGCTTGGAAGGGGGTATAGAGCAGTACTTC.